The clone carrying this TCR beta chain turned up a few times. What it binds is not known. Each donor supplied roughly 9 milliliters of peripheral blood. The data derive from a study of blood T cells in healthy people across ages. Study observations and caveats: Versus aged donors, long-lived donors had higher diversity and more naive CD4+ cells. Estimated diversity, derived from one million T cells, was regarded as an underestimate.

PCR was performed a second time for about 7 to 12 cycles using a sample-barcoded 5' primer and a J-beta primer mix. Each CDR3 protein gets one entry after TCRdb re-called the 5' RACE reads with MiXCR. The data show approximately 1,700,000 distinct CDR3 sequences, about 39% seen once. This TCR was sampled from a human donor in good health. The material sequenced was blood.

CDR3 nucleotide sequence: TGTGCCAGCAGCCCGACGACAGGGGCTTACCACGAGCAGTACTTC. Translating gives CASSPTTGAYHEQYF. The chain uses TRBV7-2 and TRBJ2-7; 8 bases map to TRBD1. The germline V gene encodes CDR1 SGHTA and CDR2 FQGNSA. The trim removed 5 bases at V and 5 bases at J, leaving 11 bases unmatched. The CDR3 is made up of 15 amino acids.